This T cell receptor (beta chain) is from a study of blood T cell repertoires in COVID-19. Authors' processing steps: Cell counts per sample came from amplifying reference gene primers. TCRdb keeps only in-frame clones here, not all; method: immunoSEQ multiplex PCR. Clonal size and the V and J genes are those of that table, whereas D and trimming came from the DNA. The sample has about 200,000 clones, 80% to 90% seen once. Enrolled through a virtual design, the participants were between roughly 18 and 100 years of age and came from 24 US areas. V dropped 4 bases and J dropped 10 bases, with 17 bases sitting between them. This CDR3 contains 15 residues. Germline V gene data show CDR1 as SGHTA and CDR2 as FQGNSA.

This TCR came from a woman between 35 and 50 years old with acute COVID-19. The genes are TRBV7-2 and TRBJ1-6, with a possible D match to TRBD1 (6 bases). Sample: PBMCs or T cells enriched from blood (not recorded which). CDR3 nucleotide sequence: TGTGCCAGCAGCTCAAGGACAGATGTGAGATCACCCCTCCACTTT. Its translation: CASSSRTDVRSPLHF.